This is a list of T cell receptor beta chains from one sample in a study of cytomegalovirus exposure and HLA in healthy donors. Produced via immunoSEQ multiplex PCR; TCRdb's table is partial and in-frame only. The sample records over 40,000 clones, 87% being singletons. The sample taken for sequencing was PBMCs. The receptors here all came from a woman in her thirties or forties in good health and CMV-seropositive. Each CDR3 is given with its conserved first and last residue. D genes are given only for firm matches. Only part of the rows carry a size: once, few, many, or a class if the clone is expanded.

J: TRBJ1-2; size: -; V: TRBV7-2; D: -; DNA: TGTGCCAGCAGCTTAGATTCTGGAGGGGTCTACACCTTC; CDR3: CASSLDSGGVYTF
J: TRBJ1-1; size: -; V: TRBV5-1; D: TRBD1; DNA: TGCGCCAGCAGCGGTCAGACAGGGTTGGGCACTGAAGCTTTCTTT; CDR3: CASSGQTGLGTEAFF
J: TRBJ1-2; size: -; V: TRBV27; D: -; DNA: TGTGCCAGCGGGGGCCTCTCGACGTATGGCTACACCTTC; CDR3: CASGGLSTYGYTF
J: TRBJ1-5; size: -; V: TRBV2; D: -; DNA: TGTGCCAGCACCAGGGACACCAGTGACAATCAGCCCCAGCATTTT; CDR3: CASTRDTSDNQPQHF
J: TRBJ2-7; size: -; V: TRBV6-1; D: -; DNA: TGTGCCAGCAGTGAAGGAACAGGCGGTTTCTACGAGCAGTACTTC; CDR3: CASSEGTGGFYEQYF
J: TRBJ2-2; size: -; V: TRBV5-1; D: -; DNA: TGCGCCAGCACCACGGGACACCAGTACCCAGGGGAGCTGTTTTTT; CDR3: CASTTGHQYPGELFF
J: TRBJ1-6; size: once; V: TRBV27; D: -; DNA: TGTGCCACCAGGGACACCCTCAACTCCTATAATTCACCCCTCCACTTT; CDR3: CATRDTLNSYNSPLHF
J: TRBJ1-2; size: -; V: TRBV9; D: -; DNA: TGTGCCAGCAGCGTATACTCTACCCGGGGCTACACCTTC; CDR3: CASSVYSTRGYTF
J: TRBJ2-7; size: -; V: TRBV6-1; D: TRBD2; DNA: TGTGCCAGCAGTGAAGAAGCAGCGGGAGGGCGAAACGGGCAGTACTTC; CDR3: CASSEEAAGGRNGQYF
J: TRBJ2-7; size: -; V: TRBV5-1; D: -; DNA: TGCGCCAGCAGCTTGGCAGGGGGGCCCCGCGAGCAGTACTTC; CDR3: CASSLAGGPREQYF
J: TRBJ2-1; size: few; V: TRBV14; D: -; DNA: TGTGCCAGCAGCCAAGACACAGTGGCCCGGTTGCAGTTCTTC; CDR3: CASSQDTVARLQFF
J: TRBJ2-7; size: -; V: TRBV6-5; D: -; DNA: TGTGCCAGCAGTTCGAATGGGCCTTCCTACGAGCAGTACTTC; CDR3: CASSSNGPSYEQYF
J: TRBJ1-5; size: -; V: TRBV19; D: TRBD1; DNA: TGTGCCAGTAGTACCAGGGGGCTGAATCAGCCCCAGCATTTT; CDR3: CASSTRGLNQPQHF
J: TRBJ2-7; size: -; V: TRBV28; D: -; DNA: TGTGCCAGCAGTCCGCCTAAAACTACCTACGAGCAGTACTTC; CDR3: CASSPPKTTYEQYF
J: TRBJ2-3; size: -; V: TRBV12-5; D: -; DNA: TGTGCTAGTGGTTCCGGACTAAACCCCCCCACAGATACGCAGTATTTT; CDR3: CASGSGLNPPTDTQYF
J: TRBJ2-7; size: -; V: TRBV6-5; D: TRBD2; DNA: TGTGCCAGCAGCACCTGGGGGGGATACGAGCAGTACTTC; CDR3: CASSTWGGYEQYF
J: TRBJ2-3; size: -; V: TRBV6-5; D: TRBD2; DNA: TGTGCCAGCAGTTACGGGACTAGCCGTACAGATACGCAGTATTTT; CDR3: CASSYGTSRTDTQYF
J: TRBJ2-7; size: once; V: TRBV18; D: TRBD2; DNA: TGTGCCAGCTCCTCTGGGGCAGGGAGGGTCTACGGGCAGTACTTC; CDR3: CASSSGAGRVYGQYF
J: TRBJ2-2; size: -; V: TRBV5-1; D: -; DNA: TGCGCCAGCAGCTTGGCCCGGGACACCGGGGAGCTGTTTTTT; CDR3: CASSLARDTGELFF
J: TRBJ1-5; size: -; V: TRBV2; D: -; DNA: TGTGCCAGCAGTGGAGGGACAAGCAATCAGCCCCAGCATTTT; CDR3: CASSGGTSNQPQHF
J: TRBJ2-3; size: -; V: TRBV4-1; D: TRBD2; DNA: TGCGCCAGCAGCCAACCCGGACTAGCGGGAGGGAGGGGGGGCACAGATACGCAGTATTTT; CDR3: CASSQPGLAGGRGGTDTQYF
J: TRBJ1-6; size: -; V: TRBV2; D: TRBD1; DNA: TGTGCCAGCAGCTTTGGCGGGACAGGGCTGGCTTCACCCCTCCACTTT; CDR3: CASSFGGTGLASPLHF
J: TRBJ2-1; size: -; V: TRBV13; D: -; DNA: TGTGCCAGCAGCTTAGGGCTAGCACGCAATGAGCAGTTCTTC; CDR3: CASSLGLARNEQFF
J: TRBJ1-5; size: -; V: TRBV7-9; D: -; DNA: TGTGCCAGTACCAGGGGCCAGAATCAGCCCCAGCATTTT; CDR3: CASTRGQNQPQHF
J: TRBJ1-3; size: once; V: TRBV9; D: -; DNA: TGTGCCAGCAGCGTGGGGGAGGGTCAGGGCAACTTCAACACCATATATTTT; CDR3: CASSVGEGQGNFNTIYF
J: TRBJ1-1; size: -; V: TRBV27; D: -; DNA: TGTGCCAGCAGTTTATCGAGGAACACTGAAGCTTTCTTT; CDR3: CASSLSRNTEAFF
J: TRBJ2-2; size: -; V: TRBV9; D: -; DNA: TGTGCCAGCGGCCCGGAGTTAGGCACCGGGGAGCTGTTTTTT; CDR3: CASGPELGTGELFF